This entry lists 26 T cell receptor beta chains sequenced from one sample in a study of early T cells in non-severe SARS-CoV-2 infection. A single record per CDR3 protein comes from TCRdb applying MiXCR to the 5' RACE reads. Of around 67,000 distinct CDR3 sequences in the sample, around 13% were seen once. Sequenced: whole blood. Receptors originate from an adult who was a healthcare worker with PCR-confirmed SARS-CoV-2 infection or an uninfected control (not recorded which).

The chain combines TRBV29-1 with TRBJ1-3; TRBD1 matches 11 bases. Unmatched junction bases numbered 6, after V lost 4 bases and J lost 4 bases. Looked up from germline, CDR1 is SQVTM and CDR2 is ANQGSEA. The CDR3 totals 15 residues. The chain's CDR3 is CSVGTGGLNGNTIYF. CDR3 DNA: TGCAGCGTTGGGACAGGGGGCTTAAACGGAAACACCATATATTTT.

This clonotype was seen many times. The chain is built from TRBV7-2 and TRBJ2-1; D not resolved. Trimming took off 5 bases at V and 0 bases at J, with 14 bases between the two ends. Per the germline V gene, CDR1 is SGHTA and CDR2 is FQGNSA. The CDR3 length is 16 residues. CDR3 sequence reads: CASSKSATSSYNEQFF. CDR3 in DNA: TGTGCCAGCAGCAAAAGCGCCACGAGCTCCTACAATGAGCAGTTCTTC.

This clonotype is medium-sized (0.01 to 0.1%) within its sample. This chain joins TRBV9 and TRBJ2-7, with D possibly matching TRBD1 (6 bases). CDR1 and CDR2 (germline): SGDLS, YYNGEE. Trimming shortened V by 5 bases and J by 4 bases, and 19 bases separated the two germline ends. The CDR3 is 15 amino acids. The CDR3 spells CASRDTGLGRYEQYF. CDR3 nucleotides: TGTGCCAGCAGAGATACAGGGTTGGGAAGGTACGAGCAGTACTTC.

This clonotype was seen a single time. This chain joins TRBV9 and TRBJ2-7, with D possibly matching TRBD1 (6 bases). Germline assignment: CDR1 SGDLS and CDR2 YYNGEE. The CDR3 is 15 amino acids. Trimming cost V 0 bases and J 3 bases, with 13 bases left between them. DNA for the CDR3: TGTGCCAGCAGCGTAGCAGGGGACACCGGCTACGAGCAGTACTTC. Encoded protein: CASSVAGDTGYEQYF.

This clonotype came up many times. The rearrangement joins TRBV4-3 to TRBJ2-2, with TRBD2 identical over 7 bases. CDR1 LGHNA and CDR2 YSLEER come from the germline V gene. The V gene end was trimmed by 3 bases and the J gene end by 6 bases; junction bases not matched to a gene: 4. The length of the CDR3 is 14 residues. The CDR3 sequence: CASSHREVAGELFF. Here the CDR3 DNA reads TGCGCCAGCAGCCACCGGGAGGTCGCCGGGGAGCTGTTTTTT.

In this sample, this clonotype turned up many times. This sequence joins TRBV11-3 and TRBJ2-1, with 10 bases fitting TRBD2. The CDR3 spans 14 residues. Germline-derived CDR1 and CDR2 are SGHNT and YENEEA. V gave up 5 bases and J gave up 7 bases; unmatched junction bases: 5. CDR3 coding DNA: TGTGCCAGCAGCCACCAGCGGGAGGGTAATGAGCAGTTCTTC. It is translated as CASSHQREGNEQFF.

This clonotype occurred many times. This chain uses TRBV7-2 with TRBJ2-3; 7 bases are shared with TRBD2. This CDR3 has 14 amino acids. V dropped 2 bases and J dropped 2; count of bases not matched to a gene: 1. Germline V lookup: CDR1 SGHTA, CDR2 FQGNSA. CDR3 in amino acids: CASSLTSVTDTQYF. Here the CDR3 DNA reads TGTGCCAGCAGCTTAACTAGCGTCACAGATACGCAGTATTTT.

This clonotype has a count of ten or more. This chain joins TRBV7-9 and TRBJ2-1; TRBD1 matches 8 bases. V was pared by 3 bases and J by 1 base, with 2 bases of the junction left unmatched. Per germline, CDR1 SEHNR and CDR2 FQNEAQ (reference sequence). The CDR3 has 15 residues. The CDR3 sequence: CASSLDRASYNEQFF. CDR3 coding DNA: TGTGCCAGCAGCTTGGACAGGGCTTCCTACAATGAGCAGTTCTTC.

The chain carries TRBV6-5 and TRBJ2-3, with a possible D match to TRBD1 (5 bases). Trimming took off 2 bases at V and 0 bases at J, with 9 bases between the two ends. This CDR3 has 15 amino acids. Germline-derived CDR1 and CDR2 are MNHEY and SVGAGI. The CDR3 DNA reads as TGTGCCAGCAGTTACGTGGGGCCTAGCACAGATACGCAGTATTTT. Residues: CASSYVGPSTDTQYF.

This clonotype has ten or more counts. The rearrangement joins TRBV7-8 to TRBJ2-1, with D perhaps TRBD2 (6 bases). Trimming removed 5 bases at V and 10 bases at J, with 15 bases between. Germline-derived CDR1 and CDR2 are SGHVS and FQNEAQ. This CDR3 contains 13 residues. DNA for the CDR3: TGTGCCAGCAGCCTACCGACCGGGGGAGAGCAGTTCTTC. Its protein product is CASSLPTGGEQFF.

This clonotype has at least ten counts. J is TRBJ2-7 and V is TRBV13, with D uncertain. This CDR3 has 14 amino acids. Germline V gene data show CDR1 as PRHDT and CDR2 as FYEKMQ (reference sequence). Trimming cost V 1 base and J 7 bases, with 14 bases left between them. CDR3 protein: CASSLVYRAEEQYF. CDR3 in DNA: TGTGCCAGCAGCTTAGTGTATCGGGCGGAGGAGCAGTACTTC. The full variable domain, in which reference TRBV13 and TRBJ2-7 provide the parts outside the CDR3, is AAGVIQSPRHLIKEKRETATLKCYPIPRHDTVYWYQQGPGQDPQFLISFYEKMQSDKGSIPDRFSAQQFSDYHSELNMSSLELGDSALYFCASSLVYRAEEQYFGPGTRLTVT.

This clonotype was seen ten or more times. The rearrangement joins TRBV2 to TRBJ2-4; 9 positions match TRBD1. The ends lost 7 bases at V and 1 base at J; junction bases unmatched: 11. Germline values: CDR1 SNHLY, CDR2 FYNNEI. The CDR3 has 17 amino acids. The CDR3 nucleotides are TGTGCCAGCAAATCTACAGGGGGCATCTCTGCCAAAAACATTCAGTACTTC. Its translation: CASKSTGGISAKNIQYF. The full variable domain, with the rest looked up from reference TRBV2 and TRBJ2-4, is EPEVTQTPSHQVTQMGQEVILRCVPISNHLYFYWYRQILGQKVEFLVSFYNNEISEKSEIFDDQFSVERPDGSNFTLKIRSTKLEDSAMYFCASKSTGGISAKNIQYFGAGTRLSVL.

This clonotype was detected only a few times. The rearrangement links TRBV30 to TRBJ2-7, with D maybe TRBD1 (5 bases). There are 11 residues in the CDR3. Trimming took off 2 bases at V and 5 bases at J, with 7 bases between the two ends. Germline loops: CDR1 GTSNPN, CDR2 SVGIG (reference sequence). CDR3 sequence: CAWSRGHEQYF. CDR3 in DNA: TGTGCCTGGAGTAGGGGCCACGAGCAGTACTTC.

This clonotype was recorded a few times. V gene TRBV11-2 combines with J gene TRBJ1-1; maybe TRBD1 (6 bases). This CDR3 is built from 15 residues. Deletions cut 5 bases from V and 1 base from J, with 14 bases between. CDR1 is SGHAT, CDR2 FQNNGV, per germline. CDR3 region: CASSRVGQTNTEAFF. The CDR3 bases are TGTGCCAGCAGCCGTGTAGGACAGACGAACACTGAAGCTTTCTTT.

Here the CDR3 DNA reads TGCGCCAGCAGTCCCGAAAGCGGTCCATCCTACAATGAGCAGTTCTTC. Translation gives CASSPESGPSYNEQFF. V gene TRBV5-1 combines with J gene TRBJ2-1; tentatively, D is TRBD2 (5 bases). Trimming stripped 5 bases from V and 1 base from J, with 16 bases between. Germline values: CDR1 SGHRS, CDR2 YFSETQ. The CDR3 covers 16 residues. Using reference TRBV5-1 and TRBJ2-1 for the parts outside the CDR3, the full variable domain is KAGVTQTPRYLIKTRGQQVTLSCSPISGHRSVSWYQQTPGQGLQFLFEYFSETQRNKGNFPGRFSGRQFSNSRSEMNVSTLELGDSALYLCASSPESGPSYNEQFFGPGTRLTVL.

This clonotype was observed many times. The chain combines TRBV6-4 with TRBJ2-3; D is unclear. CDR3 length: 15 residues. Germline CDR1 reads MRHNA; CDR2 reads SNTAGT. Trimming cost V 2 bases and J 2 bases, with 11 bases left between them. Here the CDR3 reads CASSDTRTHTDTQYF. In DNA form, the CDR3 reads TGTGCCAGCAGTGACACGCGGACCCACACAGATACGCAGTATTTT.

This clonotype has at least ten counts. The rearrangement links TRBV6-5 to TRBJ1-1, with D unresolved. Germline lookup yields CDR1 MNHEY and CDR2 SVGAGI. There are 13 residues in the CDR3. The ends were cut back, 5 bases at V and 1 base at J, with 8 bases in the middle. The CDR3 region is CASSRGPNTEAFF. The CDR3, as DNA: TGTGCCAGCAGTCGGGGTCCGAACACTGAAGCTTTCTTT.

The chain links TRBV20-1 to TRBJ1-1; D call uncertain. Germline CDR1 reads DFQATT; CDR2 reads SNEGSKA (reference sequence). The V end lost 6 bases, the J end lost 1 base, and 12 bases lay between the germline ends. The CDR3 has 13 residues. The CDR3 loop is CSALPDGNTEAFF. In nucleotides, the CDR3 is TGCAGTGCCCTTCCGGACGGGAACACTGAAGCTTTCTTT.

This clonotype was seen at least ten times. This sequence joins TRBV6-2 or TRBV6-3 and TRBJ1-1; D is possibly TRBD1 (6 bases). The CDR3 has 15 amino acids. V was clipped by 0 bases and J by 4 bases, with 12 bases between them. Looked up from germline, CDR1 is MNHEY and CDR2 is SVGEGT. In DNA form, the CDR3 reads TGTGCCAGCAGTTACTCTGGCAGGGGTGGCACTGAAGCTTTCTTT. This translates into CASSYSGRGGTEAFF.

This clonotype was recorded at least ten times. The chain combines TRBV28 with TRBJ1-1; D remains unclear. Germline V gene lookup returns CDR1 MDHEN and CDR2 SYDVKM. Deletions cut 4 bases from V and 6 bases from J, with 9 bases between. There are 12 residues in the CDR3. The CDR3 protein is CASSSSGSEAFF. DNA of the CDR3: TGTGCCAGCAGTTCCTCCGGGTCTGAAGCTTTCTTT.

This clonotype has ten or more counts. The V gene is TRBV6-5, the J gene TRBJ2-1, with 8 bases identical to TRBD2. This CDR3 spans 13 amino acids. Unmatched junction bases numbered 6, after V lost 6 bases and J lost 8 bases. CDR1 and CDR2 from the germline V gene are MNHEY and SVGAGI. CDR3 sequence (DNA): TGTGCCAGCAGAAACAGCGGGGGAGATGAGCAGTTCTTC. It is translated as CASRNSGGDEQFF.

This clonotype was observed a single time. Given a much more abundant clone one base away, this may be a read error. V usage is TRBV20-1 and J usage is TRBJ2-7; 8 bases match TRBD2. The CDR3 is made up of 16 amino acids. Germline CDR1 DFQATT, CDR2 SNEGSKA (reference sequence). With 3 bases clipped from V and 1 base from J, the junction kept 11 bases outside the gene matches. The CDR3 here is CSASDPDSGDSYEQYF. The CDR3 bases are TGCAGTGCTAGCGACCCCGATAGCGGGGATTCCTACGAGCAGTACTTC.

At least ten counts were recorded for this clonotype. Here the CDR3 reads CASSPRRPLLEQYF. The CDR3 DNA follows: TGTGCCAGCAGTCCCCGGCGGCCCCTCCTCGAGCAGTACTTC. This chain joins TRBV12-3 or TRBV12-4 and TRBJ2-7; D gene ambiguous. This CDR3 has 14 amino acids. V lost 5 bases, J lost 6 bases, and 17 bases lay in between.

This clonotype was seen many times. This chain uses TRBV11-2 with TRBJ2-5; D call uncertain. Germline V lookup: CDR1 SGHAT, CDR2 FQNNGV. Trimming removed 0 bases at V and 7 bases at J, with 3 bases between. The CDR3 loop spans 11 amino acids. In DNA, the CDR3 is TGTGCCAGCAGCTTAGAGACGACCCAGTACTTC. Protein: CASSLETTQYF.

This clonotype was seen ten or more times. The CDR3 bases are TGTGCCAGCAGTATACTGGGAGCGGAAAGCACAGATACGCAGTATTTT. Protein product: CASSILGAESTDTQYF. The rearrangement joins TRBV7-2 to TRBJ2-3; the D gene is possibly TRBD2 (5 bases). The V end lost 6 bases, the J end lost 0 bases, and 16 bases lay between the germline ends. Germline-derived CDR1 and CDR2 are SGHTA and FQGNSA. The CDR3 extends over 16 amino acids.

Ten or more counts support this clonotype. The J gene is TRBJ2-6, the V gene TRBV19; 7 bases are a match to TRBD1. This CDR3 is 17 amino acids long. Unmatched junction bases numbered 7, after V lost 5 bases and J lost 0 bases. Germline V gene sequence: CDR1 LNHDA, CDR2 SQIVND (reference sequence). The CDR3 region has the DNA TGTGCCAGTAGTGCTACAGGGGTTCGCTCTGGGGCCAACGTCCTGACTTTC. Amino acid sequence: CASSATGVRSGANVLTF.